One TCR beta chain is described in this entry. Its antigen remains unidentified. No base quality information exists; no much larger clone differs at one position. TCR CDR3 regions were amplified from genomic DNA by multiplex PCR using the deep immunoSEQ assay. Extracted genomic DNA from each cell subset was distributed evenly across all wells of several immunoSEQ 96-well plates, and each plate was treated as a replicate. For sorted subsets, each replicate PCR was loaded with 200 ng genomic DNA, equivalent to 25,000 to 30,000 T cell genomes. Purified libraries were measured with a Qubit 3.0 fluorometer, size-checked on a Bioanalyzer 2100, and measured again with the KAPA Library Quantification kit. Every immunoSEQ 96-well plate was sequenced on a dedicated single-read 150-cycle Illumina NextSeq 550 flow cell. Per the authors' processing: Because the immunoSEQ output included only junctional sequences and no quality scores, the filtering could not be the same as the filtering used for full-length reads. Sequences were annotated with PyIR, a Python wrapper for IgBLAST v1.9, and V/J genes and CDR3 were assigned using IMGT germline references. Reads were filtered out if the reads had weak V/J assignments (E-value above 1e-6), no CDR3, stop codons, out-of-frame junctions, or ambiguous translated residues. A V3J clonotype was defined by an identical inferred V gene, J gene, and CDR3 amino acid sequence. Percentage overlap between repertoires was computed as shared unique clonotypes divided by the size of the smaller repertoire. Three approaches were used to assess repertoire richness: RTK rarefaction, the Chao1 estimator, and Recon v2.1 estimates of unobserved clonotypes. OLGA was used to compute generation probabilities for all TCRbeta clonotypes that the gDNA method yielded from a handful of donors. The clones in this table, taken by TCRdb from immuneACCESS, are in-frame only. Not every clone is retained; where verified, under half of the shortfall comes from an unresolved V gene, and the cause of the rest is unknown. D and trimming come from the DNA, and the V and J calls and clone size come from that table. Counted in this sample were more than 500,000 clones; 90% to 95% of them appeared once. The ten largest clones add up to around 0.12% of the sample.

For the CD8 naive samples, CD45RO-negative cells were positively selected for CCR7, yielding a CD45RA+CCR7+ population from which TemRA cells were excluded. The donors were healthy, HIV-negative adults who had no recently reported acute infections or vaccinations. Only Caucasian adults living in Nashville, Tennessee, USA were represented among the donors. After blood collection by leukapheresis, PBMCs were isolated using Ficoll-Histopaque density gradient centrifugation and then cryopreserved in the vapor phase of liquid nitrogen. Analytical flow cytometry was used to check the purity and quantity of every magnetically sorted T cell population. Genomic DNA was isolated from each sorted fraction and quantified by UV absorbance on a Nanodrop 2000c. This specimen comes from a study of shared clonotypes between healthy human individuals (dated by TCRdb to about 2020). Background on the whole study: The cohort included three men and a couple of women between 18 and 49 years of age. Per donor, three plates each were used for CD4 naive and CD4 memory, two for CD8 naive, and one for CD8 memory. The study deeply sequenced blood TCR repertoires of about five healthy adults to estimate repertoire size and the extent of clonotype sharing between individuals. Libraries were prepared and TCR repertoires were sequenced by different laboratories using diverse techniques, in order to increase sequencing depth and limit assay-specific biases. Per donor, leukapheresis produced somewhere between about 0.94 and 9 billion PBMCs. The paper as a whole reports these results and caveats: Clonotypes shared by all four sorted-subset donors showed higher generation probabilities than non-shared clonotypes. The small number of donors limited the genetic and exposure-history diversity represented. Larger estimated clonotype richness was generally found for naive subsets than for memory subsets. Sampling was limited to blood, and TCR repertoires in tissue likely differ from TCR repertoires in blood. Based on pairwise subsampling, the degree of clonotype sharing among donors was expected to be affected by sequencing depth. Even with the large sequencing depth, rarefaction of the sorted-subset datasets indicated that sequencing was incomplete. Across a few donors, around 5% of naive CD4, roughly 3.5% of naive CD8, approximately 2.5% of memory CD4, and 0.4% of memory CD8 clonotypes were shared.

This receptor was identified in a woman aged 25 to 39 in good health. Sequencing was carried out using naive CD8+ T cells sorted from blood. The label giving this sample's cell subset or site can be read as: CD45RA+CCR7+.

The CDR3 reads CASSSGWEPQHF. In nucleotides, the sequence is TGTGCCAGCAGCTCGGGGTGGGAGCCCCAGCATTTT. The chain links TRBV5-8 with TRBJ1-5, with the D gene too uncertain to name. From its cysteine to its phenylalanine, the CDR3 spans 12 amino acids. Of the read, only the CDR3 DNA is kept; its 36 bases are in frame from base 1. Trimming takes 3 bases from V and 8 bases from J, and the germline ends sit 9 bases apart. For CDR1 and CDR2, the germline V gene lists SGHTS and YDEGEE.